The 19 T cell receptor beta chains below come from one sample, sequenced in a study of neoadjuvant anti-PD-1 for oral cavity cancer. The method was immunoSEQ multiplex PCR; TCRdb's version includes in-frame clones alone and lacks a portion of them. The sample contains over 80,000 clones, 84% of which appear only once. The starting material was PBMCs, obtained before nivolumab (anti-PD-1) treatment. These receptors were taken from a person between 40 and 85 years old with oral cavity squamous cell carcinoma.

About this clone: The sample carries other DNA sequences with the same CDR3. This chain links TRBV28 with TRBJ2-7, with 7 bases fitting TRBD1. From germline, CDR1 is MDHEN and CDR2 SYDVKM. This CDR3 is 15 amino acids long. The V segment lost 6 bases and the J segment 2 bases; nucleotides outside the gene matches: 10. CDR3 sequence reads: CASSPRQGGTYEQYF. CDR3 in DNA: TGTGCCAGCAGCCCGAGACAGGGTGGGACCTACGAGCAGTACTTC.

The chain joins TRBV5-8 to TRBJ2-7; D may correspond to TRBD1 or TRBD2 (6 bases each). The CDR3 sequence is 18 residues long. Germline values: CDR1 SGHTS, CDR2 YDEGEE. Trimming removed 2 bases from V and 2 bases from J, with 23 bases in between. CDR3 DNA: TGTGCCAGCAGCTTACCGACAGGTTGGGCGGGACCCACCTACGAGCAGTACTTC. Protein: CASSLPTGWAGPTYEQYF.

A few counts support this clone. V gene TRBV6-5 combines with J gene TRBJ2-7; TRBD1 or TRBD2 may be the D gene (5 bases each). CDR1 is MNHEY, CDR2 SVGAGI, per germline. The CDR3 sequence is 12 residues long. V was trimmed by 5 bases and J by 6 bases, leaving 11 bases between them. The CDR3 loop is CASSQGDSEQYF. As DNA, the CDR3 is TGTGCCAGCAGTCAGGGAGATTCCGAGCAGTACTTC.

DNA for the CDR3: TGTGCCAGCAGTGCCTACCGGGACTACGAGCAGTACTTC. It is translated as CASSAYRDYEQYF. The chain uses TRBV6-1 and TRBJ2-7; possibly TRBD2 for D (5 bases). V lost 4 bases and J 3 bases, leaving 10 bases between the germline ends. CDR1 is MNHNS, CDR2 SASEGT, per germline. This CDR3 spans 13 amino acids.

The chain employs TRBV7-8 and TRBJ1-5; D not resolved. Germline V gene sequence: CDR1 SGHVS, CDR2 FQNEAQ. The CDR3 loop spans 16 amino acids. The V and J ends lost 5 bases and 3 bases respectively, with 17 bases between them. CDR3 in DNA: TGTGCCAGCAGCCCTTGGACTCAAACCCTCAATCAGCCCCAGCATTTT. It translates to CASSPWTQTLNQPQHF.

J is TRBJ1-5 and V is TRBV30; no clear D. From germline, CDR1 is GTSNPN and CDR2 SVGIG (reference sequence). The CDR3 has 19 residues. V was pared by 0 bases and J by 2 bases, with 23 bases between. CDR3 in DNA: TGTGCCTGGAGTGTACCGGGTGAAGGAAAGATAATGGGCAATCAGCCCCAGCATTTT. This gives the protein CAWSVPGEGKIMGNQPQHF.

This clone occurred once. This chain links TRBV4-1 with TRBJ2-2, with D uncertain. V was cut by 1 base and J by 4 bases, with 10 bases left in between. In germline, CDR1 is MGHRA, CDR2 YSYEKL. The CDR3 consists of 15 residues. The DNA for the CDR3 is TGCGCCAGCAGCCAAGCTCGATTGGGCACCGGGGAGCTGTTTTTT. It translates to CASSQARLGTGELFF.

This clone has more than one count but fewer than ten. This chain joins TRBV9 and TRBJ1-2; no definite D call. This CDR3 is built from 14 residues. V shed 4 bases and J shed 2 bases, with 12 bases lying between them. Per germline, CDR1 SGDLS and CDR2 YYNGEE. CDR3 coding DNA: TGTGCCAGCAGCCCAGAGGGCCGGAACTATGGCTACACCTTC. Translating it yields CASSPEGRNYGYTF.

The chain carries TRBV2 and TRBJ1-5, with a possible D match to TRBD1 (5 bases). The germline CDR1 and CDR2 sequences are SNHLY and FYNNEI. The ends were cut back, 4 bases at V and 4 bases at J, with 11 bases in the middle. The CDR3 totals 14 residues. CDR3 sequence reads: CASSVGAGNQPQHF. The CDR3 DNA sequence: TGTGCCAGCAGTGTTGGGGCAGGGAATCAGCCCCAGCATTTT.

The V gene is TRBV19, the J gene TRBJ2-1; 7 nucleotides align to TRBD1. V shed 2 bases, J shed 0 bases, and the junction held 10 bases outside the gene matches. The length of the CDR3 is 18 residues. From germline, CDR1 is LNHDA and CDR2 SQIVND (reference sequence). CDR3 in amino acids: CASSIILGDSRSYNEQFF. CDR3 DNA sequence: TGTGCCAGTAGTATAATATTAGGGGACAGCCGCTCCTACAATGAGCAGTTCTTC.

This clone was found a few times. This chain connects TRBV6-6 to TRBJ2-2, with TRBD1 matching 8 bases. The CDR3 sequence is 14 residues long. CDR1 is MNHNY, CDR2 SVGAGI, per germline (reference sequence). J lost 6 bases, V lost 2 bases, and 2 bases had no gene match. The CDR3 is CASSYMTGAGELFF. CDR3 bases: TGTGCCAGCAGTTACATGACAGGGGCCGGGGAGCTGTTTTTT.

The V call is TRBV5-1, the J call TRBJ2-2; no reliable D call. Germline CDR1 reads SGHRS; CDR2 reads YFSETQ. Trimming removed 0 bases at V and 0 bases at J, with 12 bases between. The CDR3 consists of 17 residues. The DNA for the CDR3 is TGCGCCAGCAGCTTGGACTCTCAGAGTGCGAACACCGGGGAGCTGTTTTTT. This translates into CASSLDSQSANTGELFF.

The rearrangement joins TRBV6-5 to TRBJ1-2, with a tentative D call TRBD1 (5 bases). Trimming cost V 4 bases and J 6 bases, with 12 bases left between them. CDR1 is MNHEY, CDR2 SVGAGI, per germline. CDR3 length: 13 amino acids. CDR3 protein: CASSSPGTDGYTF. In DNA, the CDR3 is TGTGCCAGCAGTTCGCCCGGGACCGATGGCTACACCTTC.

This clone has only one observation. No conserved phenylalanine or tryptophan is present at the end of the CDR3, so a read error is the likely explanation. No DNA is shown, since the ends of the CDR3 on it are uncertain; the CDR3 is the one TCRdb lists. The chain is built from TRBV5-1 and TRBJ1-4. The CDR3 region is 9 residues in length, termini included. The germline V gene has CDR1 SGHRS and CDR2 YFSETQ. The CDR3 protein is CASSLAFWV.

The rearrangement uses TRBV5-6 and TRBJ2-5; 8 bases match TRBD1. CDR3 size: 16 residues. J lost 0 bases, V lost 0 bases, and 4 bases had no gene match. Germline values: CDR1 SGHDT, CDR2 YYEEEE. CDR3 protein: CASSLGGTGYQETQYF. CDR3 DNA sequence: TGTGCCAGCAGCTTGGGGGGGACAGGTTACCAAGAGACCCAGTACTTC.

The chain links TRBV5-8 to TRBJ1-1; 10 nucleotides agree with TRBD1. The CDR3 extends over 14 amino acids. CDR1 SGHTS and CDR2 YDEGEE come from the germline V gene. The V and J ends lost 4 bases and 9 bases, in that order; junction bases with no gene match: 9. CDR3 loop: CASSISGTGEKAFF. The CDR3, as DNA: TGTGCCAGCAGCATATCCGGGACAGGGGAAAAAGCTTTCTTT.

The rearrangement links TRBV6-5 to TRBJ1-2; no clear D gene. Trimming removed 2 bases at V and 8 bases at J, with 12 bases between. Germline values: CDR1 MNHEY, CDR2 SVGAGI. CDR3 length equals 13 residues. The CDR3 DNA is TGTGCCAGCAGTTACAACGAAGGGCGCGGCTACACCTTC. Its protein is CASSYNEGRGYTF.

The chain has TRBV28 and TRBJ2-7; TRBD1 matches at 7 bases. The germline CDR1 and CDR2 sequences are MDHEN and SYDVKM. The CDR3 contains 13 residues. The junction had 6 bases not matched to a gene; V was cut back by 4 bases and J by 6 bases. This chain's CDR3 is CASSSPRQGEQYF. The DNA of the CDR3 is TGTGCCAGCAGTTCCCCTCGACAGGGCGAGCAGTACTTC.

The rearrangement joins TRBV18 to TRBJ1-5; D is unclear. The ends were cut back, 3 bases at V and 5 bases at J, with 11 bases in the middle. The CDR3 loop spans 14 amino acids. Germline V gene sequence: CDR1 KGHSH, CDR2 LQKENI. CDR3 sequence: CASSPKQSDQPQHF. DNA of the CDR3: TGTGCCAGCTCACCGAAACAGTCCGATCAGCCCCAGCATTTT.